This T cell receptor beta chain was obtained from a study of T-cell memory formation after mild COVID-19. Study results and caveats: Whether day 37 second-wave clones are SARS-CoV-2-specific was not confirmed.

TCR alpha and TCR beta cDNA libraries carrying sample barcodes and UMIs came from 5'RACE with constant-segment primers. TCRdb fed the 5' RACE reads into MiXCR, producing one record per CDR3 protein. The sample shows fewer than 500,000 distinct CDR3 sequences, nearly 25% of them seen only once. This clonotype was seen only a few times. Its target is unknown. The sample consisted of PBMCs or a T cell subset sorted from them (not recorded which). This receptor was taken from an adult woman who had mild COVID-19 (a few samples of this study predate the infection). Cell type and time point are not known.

The CDR3 DNA reads as TGCAGTGCTAGATTTCCGGGACTCGGGCGTCAAGAGACCCAGTACTTC. This gives the protein CSARFPGLGRQETQYF. The J gene is TRBJ2-5, the V gene TRBV20-1, with D perhaps matching TRBD2 (6 bases). The germline gives CDR1 DFQATT, CDR2 SNEGSKA (reference sequence). The CDR3 length is 16 residues. The V end lost 2 bases, the J end lost 2 bases, and 18 bases lay between the germline ends.